Listed below are T cell receptor beta chains from one sample, sequenced in a study of technical replicates of blood from a handful of donors. Measured with immunoSEQ multiplex PCR; TCRdb has only the in-frame clones, and not every one. The data hold about 88,000 clones, with around 94% observed a single time. Material for sequencing was T cells isolated from PBMCs. Receptor source: a human donor in good health. Each CDR3 is given with its conserved first and last residue. Each record gives: CDR3 DNA, CDR3 protein, clone size, D gene, V gene, J gene. D genes are given only for firm matches. Clone size appears in some rows only: once, few, many, or a class for an expanded clone.

TGTGCCAGCAGTCCTGGACAGACTCACGAGCAGTACTTC	CASSPGQTHEQYF	.	.	TRBV27	TRBJ2-7
TGCAGCGTCGTGGGACTAGCGACCCACGAGCAGTACTTC	CSVVGLATHEQYF	once	TRBD2	TRBV29-1	TRBJ2-7
TGTGCCAGCAGCCCGAGGACAGGGGAAGAGACCCAGTACTTC	CASSPRTGEETQYF	.	TRBD1	TRBV5-8	TRBJ2-5
TGCAGCGTTGCCCCAGCGGGAGTGTTTGGAGAGACCCAGTACTTC	CSVAPAGVFGETQYF	once	TRBD2	TRBV29-1	TRBJ2-5
TGTGCCAGCAGCGTGATGGGACAGGGTATTCAGCCCCAGCATTTT	CASSVMGQGIQPQHF	.	TRBD1	TRBV9	TRBJ1-5
TGTGCCAGCAGTGCCCGACAGTTCCGGGAGACCCAGTACTTC	CASSARQFRETQYF	.	.	TRBV6-1	TRBJ2-5
TGTGCCAGTAGTCTCGGACAGGGTAACGAGCAGTACTTC	CASSLGQGNEQYF	.	TRBD1	TRBV19	TRBJ2-7
TGTGCCTGGAGTGTAGGTAGCGGGGGGCCGAGGGAGACCCAGTACTTC	CAWSVGSGGPRETQYF	.	TRBD2	TRBV30	TRBJ2-5
TGTGCCAGCAGCTCCGGACTAGCTTCGGATACGCAGTATTTT	CASSSGLASDTQYF	.	TRBD2	TRBV7-9	TRBJ2-3
TGTGCCAGCAGCCTAGGCGAGCAGTACTTC	CASSLGEQYF	.	.	TRBV6-1	TRBJ2-7
TGTGCCAGCAGTTATCAAGAGACCCAGTACTTC	CASSYQETQYF	.	.	TRBV5-4	TRBJ2-5
TGCGCCAGCAGCCGGGGACTAGCGGGACCCTCCTACAATGAGCAGTTCTTC	CASSRGLAGPSYNEQFF	.	TRBD2	TRBV4-1	TRBJ2-1
TGTGCCAGCAGCTTAGCCGGGACTCTCACAGATACGCAGTATTTT	CASSLAGTLTDTQYF	.	.	TRBV7-9	TRBJ2-3
TGCAGCGCCGACGGGGTTTCCTACAATGAGCAGTTCTTC	CSADGVSYNEQFF	.	.	TRBV29-1	TRBJ2-1
TGTGCCAGCAGCGCAAGCGGGGGGGCATCAGATACGCAGTATTTT	CASSASGGASDTQYF	.	TRBD2	TRBV9	TRBJ2-3
TGTGCCAGCAGCCAAGATAACACCATGGGACTAGCGGGAGAATCCTACGAGCAGTACTTC	CASSQDNTMGLAGESYEQYF	.	TRBD2	TRBV4-2	TRBJ2-7
TGTGCCAGCAGCCCCCCCGGGGGATCTGGAAACACCATATATTTT	CASSPPGGSGNTIYF	.	.	TRBV11-2	TRBJ1-3
TGCGCCAGCAGCTCGGTGGGACAGGTCGCTTCAGATACGCAGTATTTT	CASSSVGQVASDTQYF	.	TRBD1	TRBV5-1	TRBJ2-3
TGTGCCAGTAGTATTGGCCCAGGGCCCGGAAACACCATATATTTT	CASSIGPGPGNTIYF	.	.	TRBV19	TRBJ1-3
TGTGCCAGCAGCCGTTTCCCGGGACAGACTAACTATGGCTACACCTTC	CASSRFPGQTNYGYTF	.	TRBD1	TRBV7-6	TRBJ1-2
TGCGCCGGCAGCAACAGGGTGGAGAACACTGAAGCTTTCTTT	CAGSNRVENTEAFF	.	.	TRBV4-1	TRBJ1-1
TGCAGCGTTGAGGGGGGAGTCTCGGAATCAGGGTACCTCTCCTACGAGCAGTACTTC	CSVEGGVSESGYLSYEQYF	.	.	TRBV29-1	TRBJ2-7
TGTGCCAGCAGTCCTCTCCCTGGGGGCGGCCAGCCCCAGCATTTT	CASSPLPGGGQPQHF	.	.	TRBV28	TRBJ1-5
TGTGCCAGCAGCGTTGGGGGCGACACCGGGGAAGCTTTCTTT	CASSVGGDTGEAFF	.	.	TRBV9	TRBJ1-1
TGTGCCAGCAGTGAGGAAGTCGGGATTGAAGCTTTCTTT	CASSEEVGIEAFF	.	.	TRBV2	TRBJ1-1
TGCGCCAGCAGCTTGTCAGGGGGTGAAAAACTGTTTTTT	CASSLSGGEKLFF	.	TRBD1	TRBV5-1	TRBJ1-4
TGTGCCAGCAGCTTATTAGGGACAGGAAAGAACACCGGGGAGCTGTTTTTT	CASSLLGTGKNTGELFF	.	TRBD1	TRBV5-4	TRBJ2-2
TGCGCCAGCAGCCCTGGGCAGGGCCCGAGGTACGAGCAGTACTTC	CASSPGQGPRYEQYF	.	.	TRBV4-1	TRBJ2-7
TGTGCCAGCAGCGTAGGAACAGGCTTCTATGGCTACACCTTC	CASSVGTGFYGYTF	.	.	TRBV9	TRBJ1-2
TGTGCCAGCAGTGAACGTTGGGACAGGCGGGATGAAAAACTGTTTTTT	CASSERWDRRDEKLFF	.	TRBD1	TRBV25-1	TRBJ1-4
TGTGCCAGCAGTTTAGCGGGAGGGCTCACAGATACGCAGTATTTT	CASSLAGGLTDTQYF	.	TRBD2	TRBV5-4	TRBJ2-3
TGTGCCAGCAGCTACGATTTCGTGGGACTAGCGGGAGTCCCCGAGCAGTACTTC	CASSYDFVGLAGVPEQYF	.	TRBD2	TRBV5-4	TRBJ2-7
TGTGCCAGTAGTATCCCCTCCTCAGGGGATGGCTACACCTTC	CASSIPSSGDGYTF	.	.	TRBV19	TRBJ1-2
TGTGCCACCAGTTTCTCGGGGGGTGGGCAGTTCTTC	CATSFSGGGQFF	.	TRBD2	TRBV15	TRBJ2-1
TGTGCCAGCAGCTTAATTTACGCGACAGGGGGCATTAATGAAAAACTGTTTTTT	CASSLIYATGGINEKLFF	.	TRBD1	TRBV7-9	TRBJ1-4